This paragraph reports one T cell receptor beta chain. The data originate from a study of cytomegalovirus exposure and HLA in healthy donors. V was pared by 2 bases and J by 7 bases, with 8 bases between. The germline V gene has CDR1 MDHEN and CDR2 SYDVKM. CDR3 length equals 12 residues. The PCR ran on 60 Vbeta and 13 Jbeta primers. Here immunoSEQ multiplex PCR was the method, and the copy in TCRdb shows in-frame clones only, minus some. The sample lists over 150,000 clones; around 82% were seen once. This receptor was taken from a woman aged 35 to 49 in good health and CMV-seropositive. This rearrangement joins TRBV28 to TRBJ1-2, with D unclear. Sequences were obtained from PBMCs. The CDR3 DNA reads TGTGCCAGCAGTTTAAATATCTTTGGCTACACCTTC. This codes for CASSLNIFGYTF.